The TCR beta chain under discussion was sequenced for a study of post-analysis software for immune sequencing data. Study results and caveats: Samples sharing a preparation batch grouped tightly together when assessed by F measure. Among multiple sclerosis patients, normalized Chao1 diversity was significantly below that of controls. Patients used about 5 TRBV segments, including TRBV5-6, TRBV5-1 and TRBV20-1, more often than controls.

The library was made from cDNA and included unique molecular identifiers. MiXCR, applied by TCRdb to the PCR reads, yields one record per CDR3 protein. The sample contains some 500,000 distinct CDR3 sequences, approximately 46% of which appear only once. Looked up from germline, CDR1 is MNHEY and CDR2 is SVGAGI. Trimming stripped 0 bases from V and 0 bases from J, with 3 bases between. The CDR3 extends over 13 amino acids. Only a few counts were recorded for this clonotype. Antigen specificity is unknown. The sample was blood. The rearrangement joins TRBV6-5 to TRBJ2-7; no firm D call. The receptor was isolated from a girl aged 5 to 17 with multiple sclerosis. CDR3 in DNA: TGTGCCAGCAGTTACTCAATCTCCTACGAGCAGTACTTC. Encoded protein: CASSYSISYEQYF.